This section outlines one T cell receptor (beta chain) sequence together with its context. Its specificity is not known. This entry comes from a study of blood T cells in healthy people across ages. The study's findings and limits: Age advanced and TCR beta diversity per million T cells fell, roughly linearly.

Primed by a sample-barcoded 5' primer and a J-beta primer mix, a second PCR proceeded for 7 to 11 cycles. MiXCR, run by TCRdb on the 5' RACE reads, gives a single entry per CDR3 protein. This table has almost 550,000 distinct CDR3 sequences, around 24% appearing once. A further study also used this sample, focusing on T cells of mothers and their children.

Specimen: blood. This TCR came from a boy between 5 and 17 years old in good health.

CDR3 sequence reads: CASSLTYGESYGYTF. CDR3 bases: TGTGCCAGCAGTCTTACATACGGAGAGAGCTATGGCTACACCTTC. This sequence joins TRBV6-2 or TRBV6-3 and TRBJ1-2; D unresolved. Trimming cost V 5 bases and J 4 bases, with 17 bases left between them. Germline CDR1 is MNHEY and CDR2 is SVGEGT. The CDR3 totals 15 residues.